This TCR beta chain was identified in a study of cytomegalovirus exposure and HLA in healthy donors. Vbeta (60) and Jbeta (13) primers were used in the PCR. Per the authors' pipeline: A later analysis tallied approximately 78 million unique TCR beta chains, 9.5 million to 14 million of them shared. Measured with immunoSEQ multiplex PCR; TCRdb has only the in-frame clones, and not every one. The V and J calls and clone size were taken over from that table, and D and trimming were inferred from the DNA. The top ten clones hold approximately 2% of a sample with roughly 200,000 clones, around 77% of them seen once. Study conclusions and caveats: An analysis was carried out later, and it reportedly showed fewer N-insertions in an Asian-associated ancestry cluster than the 666-donor mean. Some TCR beta chains (roughly 160 of them) were listed as cytomegalovirus-associated. TRBV6-2, TRBV6-3 and some other V segments were excluded as indistinguishable.

Remarks on this clone: Its antigen remains unknown.

This CDR3 has 15 amino acids. Germline V gene sequence: CDR1 MNHNS, CDR2 SASEGT. The V and J ends lost 6 bases and 0 bases respectively, with 9 bases between them. This chain links TRBV6-1 with TRBJ2-6, with D tentatively TRBD1 (6 bases). The sequencing input was PBMCs. This TCR was sampled from a man aged 25-45 years in good health and CMV-seronegative. The CDR3 protein is CASRTGSSGANVLTF. The CDR3 nucleotides read TGTGCCAGCAGGACAGGTTCCTCTGGGGCCAACGTCCTGACTTTC.